This entry is about one T cell receptor beta chain. Its antigen has not been determined. No quality values exist for individual bases; no much larger clone is one base distant. The immunoSEQ Assay, a bias-controlled multiplex PCR, was used to amplify TCRbeta CDR3 regions from genomic DNA. The source study handled its data this way. The number of nucleated cells in each sample was estimated from the amplification of reference gene primers within the assay. To quantify the absolute abundance of each unique TCRbeta CDR3 rearrangement, sequence reads were collapsed and filtered. Productive Simpson clonality was computed per sample as the square root of Simpson's diversity index over productive rearrangements. In TCRdb, the immuneACCESS table is reduced to in-frame sequences with V and J assigned. These tables do not hold every clone; where another copy was compared, an unresolved V gene accounts for under half, and the others remain unexplained. Clone size and the V and J calls come from that table; the DNA yielded D and trimming. The sample profile shows under 75,000 clones; around 90% of them were found once. Roughly 3.5% of the sample goes to the ten largest clones.

The data originate from a study of blood T cell repertoires in COVID-19 (dated by TCRdb to between 2020 and 2021). A note on the overall study: Collaborator samples came from the United States, Italy and Spain and covered acute and convalescent phases of COVID-19. The samples were drawn from the first 160 participants of the ongoing ImmuneRACE study and from over a thousand subjects provided by 6 global collaborators. Where HLA class I and class II types were available, the types were taken from metadata supplied by the sample provider, not from assay-based typing. Deeply sampled blood TCRbeta repertoires from subjects exposed to, actively infected with, or recovered from COVID-19 were included in the dataset. The prospective study material was composed of cDNA or gDNA derived from T cells, B-cell-depleted T cells, or PBMCs. The repertoires were released in a freely available public database meant as a resource for research on the immune response to SARS-CoV-2. Nearly every sample came with metadata listing a de-identified subject ID, COVID-19 status, age in years and sex.

Whole blood was collected in K2EDTA tubes by collaborating institutions according to the institutions' own protocols. Collaborator samples were shipped for TCRbeta analysis as frozen whole blood, isolated PBMCs, or DNA extracted from either sample type. Paper-wide results and their limitations: The amount of clinical and demographic metadata varied by source and participant and was provided uncurated.

The CDR3, cysteine through phenylalanine, is 16 amino acids long. Kept here is only the CDR3 DNA, which spans 48 bases and is read in frame from base 1. V and J lose 1 base and 9 bases, and a span of 19 bases separates them. Via the germline V gene (reference sequence), CDR1 is LNHNV and CDR2 YYDKDF. The chain is assembled from TRBV15 and TRBJ2-1; D gene: possibly TRBD1, on 7 matching bases. The receptor's source is a man in his fifties or sixties with active COVID-19. The sample consisted of peripheral blood. The CDR3 region has the sequence CATSRADREVLSEQFF. The DNA sequence is given as TGTGCCACCAGCAGAGCTGACAGGGAGGTCTTGAGTGAGCAGTTCTTC.